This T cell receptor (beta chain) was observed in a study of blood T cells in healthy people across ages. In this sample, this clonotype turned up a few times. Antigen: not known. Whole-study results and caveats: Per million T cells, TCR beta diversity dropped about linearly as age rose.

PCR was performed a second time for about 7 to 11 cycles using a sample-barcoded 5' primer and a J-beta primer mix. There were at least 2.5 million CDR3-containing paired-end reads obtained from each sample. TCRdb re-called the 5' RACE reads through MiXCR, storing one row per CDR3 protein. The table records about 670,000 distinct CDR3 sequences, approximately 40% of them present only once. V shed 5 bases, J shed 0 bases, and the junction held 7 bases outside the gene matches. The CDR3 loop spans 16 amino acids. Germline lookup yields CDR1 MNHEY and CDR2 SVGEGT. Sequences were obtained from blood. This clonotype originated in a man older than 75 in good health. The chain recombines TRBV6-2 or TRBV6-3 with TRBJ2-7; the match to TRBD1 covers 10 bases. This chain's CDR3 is CASSAPGTGASYEQYF. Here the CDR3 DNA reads TGTGCCAGCAGTGCCCCCGGGACAGGGGCCTCCTACGAGCAGTACTTC.